This T cell receptor (beta chain) was identified during a study of cytomegalovirus exposure and HLA in healthy donors. Findings of the study overall: The listing of roughly 160 TCR beta chains classed them as cytomegalovirus-associated.

Remarks on this clone: No antigen is known for it.

Repertoires were generated with immunoSEQ multiplex PCR, while TCRdb's copy carries only in-frame clones and drops some. Among about 58,000 clones listed, 90% were seen once. Material for sequencing was PBMCs. The receptor was isolated from a man aged 18 to 35 in good health and CMV-seronegative.

The CDR3 protein is CASSPKRTSLQETQYF. In DNA form, the CDR3 reads TGTGCCAGCAGCCCAAAGAGGACTAGCCTGCAAGAGACCCAGTACTTC. The V gene is TRBV9, the J gene TRBJ2-5, with 8 bases lining up with TRBD2. Germline trimming cut 4 bases from V and 2 bases from J; bases unmatched to any gene: 10. Germline V gene data show CDR1 as SGDLS and CDR2 as YYNGEE. The CDR3 extends over 16 amino acids.